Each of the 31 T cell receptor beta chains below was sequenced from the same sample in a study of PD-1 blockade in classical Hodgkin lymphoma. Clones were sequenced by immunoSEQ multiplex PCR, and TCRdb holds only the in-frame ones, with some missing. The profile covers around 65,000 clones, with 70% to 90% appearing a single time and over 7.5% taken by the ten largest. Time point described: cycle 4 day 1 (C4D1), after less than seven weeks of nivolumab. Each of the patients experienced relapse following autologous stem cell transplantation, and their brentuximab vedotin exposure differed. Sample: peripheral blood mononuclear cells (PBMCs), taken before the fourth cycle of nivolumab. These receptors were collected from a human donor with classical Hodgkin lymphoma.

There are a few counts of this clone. The CDR3 DNA reads as TGTGCCAGTCTGACAGGTTCGTTTGGATACGAGCAGTACTTC. Residues: CASLTGSFGYEQYF. V and J are TRBV11-2 and TRBJ2-7; perhaps TRBD1 as D (6 bases). The CDR3 contains 14 residues. V lost 9 bases to trimming and J lost 4 bases, with 19 bases between them. Per germline, CDR1 SGHAT and CDR2 FQNNGV.

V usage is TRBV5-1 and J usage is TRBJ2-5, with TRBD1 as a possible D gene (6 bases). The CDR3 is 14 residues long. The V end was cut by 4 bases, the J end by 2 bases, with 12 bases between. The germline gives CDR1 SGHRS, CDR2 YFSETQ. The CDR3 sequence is CASSVQGLQETQYF. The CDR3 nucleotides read TGCGCCAGCAGCGTACAGGGTCTTCAAGAGACCCAGTACTTC.

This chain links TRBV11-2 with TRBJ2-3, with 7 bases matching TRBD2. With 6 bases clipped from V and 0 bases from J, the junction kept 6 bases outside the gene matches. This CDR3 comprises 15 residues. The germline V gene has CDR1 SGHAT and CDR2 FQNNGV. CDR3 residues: CASRRGSGSTDTQYF. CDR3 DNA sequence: TGTGCCAGCAGACGGGGTAGCGGGAGCACAGATACGCAGTATTTT.

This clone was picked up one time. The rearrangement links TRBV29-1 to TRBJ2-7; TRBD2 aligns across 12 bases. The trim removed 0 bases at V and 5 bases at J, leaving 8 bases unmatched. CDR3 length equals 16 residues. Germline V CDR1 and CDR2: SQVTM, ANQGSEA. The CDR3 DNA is TGCAGCGTTGAAGACCTACCTAGCGGGGGGGCCCACGAGCAGTACTTC. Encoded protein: CSVEDLPSGGAHEQYF.

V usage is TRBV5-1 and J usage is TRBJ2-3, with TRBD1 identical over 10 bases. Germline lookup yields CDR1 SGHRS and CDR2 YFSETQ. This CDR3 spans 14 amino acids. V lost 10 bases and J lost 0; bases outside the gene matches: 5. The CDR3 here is CAGRQGASTDTQYF. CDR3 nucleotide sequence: TGCGCCGGACGACAGGGGGCGAGCACAGATACGCAGTATTTT.

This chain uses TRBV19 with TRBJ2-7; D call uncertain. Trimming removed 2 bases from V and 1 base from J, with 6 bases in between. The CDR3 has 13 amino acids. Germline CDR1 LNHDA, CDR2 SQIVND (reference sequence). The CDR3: CASSISPSYEQYF. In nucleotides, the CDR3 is TGTGCCAGTAGTATATCACCTTCCTACGAGCAGTACTTC.

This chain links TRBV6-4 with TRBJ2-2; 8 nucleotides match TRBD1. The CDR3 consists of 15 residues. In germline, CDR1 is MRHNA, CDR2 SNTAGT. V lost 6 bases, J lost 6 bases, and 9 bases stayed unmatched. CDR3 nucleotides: TGTGCCAGCAGAAGGACAGGGTACCCTCCCGGGGAGCTGTTTTTT. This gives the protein CASRRTGYPPGELFF.

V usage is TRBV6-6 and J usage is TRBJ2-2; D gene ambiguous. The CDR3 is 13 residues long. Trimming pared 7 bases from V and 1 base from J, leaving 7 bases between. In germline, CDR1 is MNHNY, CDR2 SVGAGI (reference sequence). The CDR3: CASIRENTGELFF. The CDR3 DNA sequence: TGTGCCAGCATTAGGGAGAACACCGGGGAGCTGTTTTTT.

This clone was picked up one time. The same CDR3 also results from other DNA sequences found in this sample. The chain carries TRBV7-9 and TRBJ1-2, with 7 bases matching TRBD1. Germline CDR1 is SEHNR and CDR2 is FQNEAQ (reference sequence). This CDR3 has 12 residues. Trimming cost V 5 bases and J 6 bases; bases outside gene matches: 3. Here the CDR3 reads CASSPTGDGYTF. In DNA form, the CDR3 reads TGTGCCAGCAGCCCAACAGGGGATGGCTACACCTTC.

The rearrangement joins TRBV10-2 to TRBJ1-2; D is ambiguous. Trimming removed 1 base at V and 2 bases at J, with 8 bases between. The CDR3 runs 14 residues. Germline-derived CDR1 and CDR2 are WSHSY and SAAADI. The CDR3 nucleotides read TGCGCCAGCAGTGAGTACCCCAACAACTATGGCTACACCTTC. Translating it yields CASSEYPNNYGYTF.

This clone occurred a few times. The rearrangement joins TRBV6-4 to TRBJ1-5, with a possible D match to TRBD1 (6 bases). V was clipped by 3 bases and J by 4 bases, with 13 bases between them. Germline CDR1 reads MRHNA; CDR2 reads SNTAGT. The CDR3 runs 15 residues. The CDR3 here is CASSERQGRNQPQHF. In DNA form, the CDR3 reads TGTGCCAGCAGTGAACGGCAGGGGCGGAATCAGCCCCAGCATTTT.

The CDR3 DNA reads as TGCGCCAGCAGCGGAGGACAGGGAGGGGAGACCCAGTACTTC. Translating gives CASSGGQGGETQYF. The J gene is TRBJ2-5, the V gene TRBV5-1, with D possibly TRBD1 on 8 matching bases. The CDR3 spans 14 residues. Germline CDR1 is SGHRS and CDR2 is YFSETQ. Between the trimmed V and J ends, which lost 4 bases and 5 bases, there was a span of 15 bases. The full variable domain, completed using reference TRBV5-1 and TRBJ2-5, is KAGVTQTPRYLIKTRGQQVTLSCSPISGHRSVSWYQQTPGQGLQFLFEYFSETQRNKGNFPGRFSGRQFSNSRSEMNVSTLELGDSALYLCASSGGQGGETQYFGPGTRLLVL.

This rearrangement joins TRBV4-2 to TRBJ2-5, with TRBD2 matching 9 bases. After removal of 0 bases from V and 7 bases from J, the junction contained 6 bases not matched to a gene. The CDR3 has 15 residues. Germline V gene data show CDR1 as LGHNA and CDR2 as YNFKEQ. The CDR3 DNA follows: TGTGCCAGCAGCCAAGAAAGCGGGGGGCCTGGGACCCAGTACTTC. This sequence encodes CASSQESGGPGTQYF.

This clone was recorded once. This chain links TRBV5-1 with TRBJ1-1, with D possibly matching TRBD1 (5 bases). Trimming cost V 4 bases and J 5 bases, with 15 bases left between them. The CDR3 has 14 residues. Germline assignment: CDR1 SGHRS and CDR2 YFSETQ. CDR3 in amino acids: CASSNRDGRTEAFF. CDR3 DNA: TGCGCCAGCAGCAACCGGGACGGGAGAACTGAAGCTTTCTTT.

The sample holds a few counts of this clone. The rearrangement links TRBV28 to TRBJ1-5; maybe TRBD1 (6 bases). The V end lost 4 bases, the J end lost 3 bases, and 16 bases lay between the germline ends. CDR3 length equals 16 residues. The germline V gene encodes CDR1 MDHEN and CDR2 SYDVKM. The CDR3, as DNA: TGTGCCAGCAGTTCAACCGCACAGGGTTCCAATCAGCCCCAGCATTTT. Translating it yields CASSSTAQGSNQPQHF.

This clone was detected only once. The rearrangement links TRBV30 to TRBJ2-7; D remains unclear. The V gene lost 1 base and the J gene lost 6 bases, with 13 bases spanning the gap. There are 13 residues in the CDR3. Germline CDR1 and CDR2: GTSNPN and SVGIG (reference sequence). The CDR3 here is CAWSEGARGEQYF. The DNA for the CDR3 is TGTGCCTGGAGTGAGGGTGCCCGTGGCGAGCAGTACTTC.

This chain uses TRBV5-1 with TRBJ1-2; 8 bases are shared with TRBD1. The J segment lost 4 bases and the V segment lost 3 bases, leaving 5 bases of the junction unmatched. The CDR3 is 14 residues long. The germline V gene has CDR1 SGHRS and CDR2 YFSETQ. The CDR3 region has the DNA TGCGCCAGCAGCTGGGGACAGGTTAGCTATGGCTACACCTTC. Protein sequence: CASSWGQVSYGYTF.

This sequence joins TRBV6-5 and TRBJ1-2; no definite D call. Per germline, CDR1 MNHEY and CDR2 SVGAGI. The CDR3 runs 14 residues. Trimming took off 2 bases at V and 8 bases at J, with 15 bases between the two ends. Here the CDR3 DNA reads TGTGCCAGCAGTTACGAGCCGGGAGAGCGAGGCTACACCTTC. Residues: CASSYEPGERGYTF.

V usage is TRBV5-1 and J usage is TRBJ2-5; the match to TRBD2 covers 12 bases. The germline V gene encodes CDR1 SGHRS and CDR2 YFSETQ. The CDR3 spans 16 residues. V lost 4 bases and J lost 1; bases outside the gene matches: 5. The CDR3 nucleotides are TGCGCCAGCAGCCCCGGGACTAGCGGGTCCCAAGAGACCCAGTACTTC. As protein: CASSPGTSGSQETQYF.

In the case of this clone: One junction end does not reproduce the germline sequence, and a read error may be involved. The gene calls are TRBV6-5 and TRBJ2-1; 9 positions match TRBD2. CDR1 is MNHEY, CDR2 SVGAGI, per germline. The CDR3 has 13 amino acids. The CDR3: CASSYALAGPSLF. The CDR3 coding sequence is TGTGCCAGCAGTTACGCCCTAGCGGGGCCTTCACTCTTC.

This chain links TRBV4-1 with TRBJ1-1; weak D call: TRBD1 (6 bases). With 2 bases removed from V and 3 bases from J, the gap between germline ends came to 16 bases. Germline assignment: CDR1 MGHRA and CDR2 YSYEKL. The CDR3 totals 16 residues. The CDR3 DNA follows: TGCGCCAGCAGCCAAAGGGTTCAGGGGAAGTACACTGAAGCTTTCTTT. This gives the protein CASSQRVQGKYTEAFF.

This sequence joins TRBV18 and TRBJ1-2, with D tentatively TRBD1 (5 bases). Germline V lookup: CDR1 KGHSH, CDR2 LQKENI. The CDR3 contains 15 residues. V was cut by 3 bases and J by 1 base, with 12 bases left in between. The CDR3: CASSPGRLVNYGYTF. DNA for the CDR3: TGTGCCAGCTCACCGGGGCGTCTCGTTAACTATGGCTACACCTTC.

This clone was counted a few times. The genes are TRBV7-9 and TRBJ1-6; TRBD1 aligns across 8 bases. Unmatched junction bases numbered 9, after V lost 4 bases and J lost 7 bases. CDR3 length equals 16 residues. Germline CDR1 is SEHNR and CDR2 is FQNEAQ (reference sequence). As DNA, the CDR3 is TGTGCCAGCAGCTCAACTCCGACAGGGGCAAATTCACCCCTCCACTTT. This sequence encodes CASSSTPTGANSPLHF. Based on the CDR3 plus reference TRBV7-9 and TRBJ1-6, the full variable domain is DTGVSQNPRHKITKRGQNVTFRCDPISEHNRLYWYRQTLGQGPEFLTYFQNEAQLEKSRLLSDRFSAERPKGSFSTLEIQRTEQGDSAMYLCASSSTPTGANSPLHFGNGTRLTVT.

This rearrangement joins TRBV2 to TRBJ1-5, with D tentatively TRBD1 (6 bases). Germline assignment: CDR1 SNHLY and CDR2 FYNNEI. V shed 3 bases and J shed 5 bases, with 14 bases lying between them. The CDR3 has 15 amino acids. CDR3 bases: TGTGCCAGCAGTGACTGGGGGCTCGCCCATCAGCCCCAGCATTTT. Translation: CASSDWGLAHQPQHF.

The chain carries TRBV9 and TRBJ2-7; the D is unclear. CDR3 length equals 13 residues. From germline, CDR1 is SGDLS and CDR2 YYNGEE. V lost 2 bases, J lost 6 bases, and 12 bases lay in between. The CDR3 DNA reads TGTGCCAGCAGCGTCGGTTCCACCGGCGAGCAGTACTTC. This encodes CASSVGSTGEQYF.

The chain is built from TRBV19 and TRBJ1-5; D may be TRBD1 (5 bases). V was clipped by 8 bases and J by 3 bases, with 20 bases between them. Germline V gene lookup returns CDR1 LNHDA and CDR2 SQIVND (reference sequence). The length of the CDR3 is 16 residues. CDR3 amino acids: CASGPGGRGVNQPQHF. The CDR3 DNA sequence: TGTGCCAGTGGACCCGGGGGACGTGGGGTCAATCAGCCCCAGCATTTT.

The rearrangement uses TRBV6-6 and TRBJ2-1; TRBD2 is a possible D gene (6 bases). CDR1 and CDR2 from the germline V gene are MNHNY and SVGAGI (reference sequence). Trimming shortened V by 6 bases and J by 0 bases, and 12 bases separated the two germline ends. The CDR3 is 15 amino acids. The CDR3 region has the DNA TGTGCCAGCAGCCCCGGGGACTTCTCCTACAATGAGCAGTTCTTC. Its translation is CASSPGDFSYNEQFF.

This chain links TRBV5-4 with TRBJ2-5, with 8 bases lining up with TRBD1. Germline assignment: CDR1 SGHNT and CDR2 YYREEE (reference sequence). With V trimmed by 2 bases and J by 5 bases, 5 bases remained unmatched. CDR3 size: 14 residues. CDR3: CASSFSRGRETQYF. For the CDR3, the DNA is TGTGCCAGCAGCTTTAGCAGGGGGCGGGAGACCCAGTACTTC.

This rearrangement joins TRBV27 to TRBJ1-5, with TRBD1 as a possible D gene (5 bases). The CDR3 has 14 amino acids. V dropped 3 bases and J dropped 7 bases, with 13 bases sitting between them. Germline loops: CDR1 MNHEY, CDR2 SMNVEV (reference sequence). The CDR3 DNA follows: TGTGCCAGCAGTTTCCGGGGCCGGCAACAGCCCCAGCATTTT. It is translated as CASSFRGRQQPQHF.

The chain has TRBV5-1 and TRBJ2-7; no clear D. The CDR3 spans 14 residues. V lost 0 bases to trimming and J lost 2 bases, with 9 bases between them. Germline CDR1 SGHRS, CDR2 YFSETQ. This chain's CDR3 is CASSLGSQAYEQYF. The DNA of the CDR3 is TGCGCCAGCAGCTTGGGTAGTCAAGCCTACGAGCAGTACTTC.

CDR3 nucleotide sequence: TGTGCCAGCAGCAAAGATCTTGGTCCTTACGAGCAGTACTTC. Amino acids: CASSKDLGPYEQYF. The chain couples TRBV21-1 to TRBJ2-7. TRBV21-1 is reported as a pseudogene. The CDR3 is made up of 14 amino acids.